This T cell receptor beta chain was sequenced in a study of blood T cell repertoires in COVID-19. The wider study: Acute and convalescent COVID-19 specimens originated in the United States, Italy and Spain. T cells, B-cell-depleted T cells, or PBMCs supplied cDNA or gDNA.

Germline trimming cut 3 bases from V and 5 bases from J; bases unmatched to any gene: 3. The germline V gene encodes CDR1 ENHRY and CDR2 SYGVKD. There are 16 residues in the CDR3. In the original analysis: Amplification with reference gene primers provided the estimates of nucleated cell counts. Clones were sequenced by immunoSEQ multiplex PCR, and TCRdb holds only the in-frame ones, with some missing. The D gene and trimming were derived from the DNA, and the V and J assignments and clone size from that table. The sample records roughly 87,000 clones, more than 70% being singletons. This TCR came from a human donor in a cohort sampled during active COVID-19. Sample: peripheral blood. The chain joins TRBV10-3 to TRBJ2-2, with 13 bases aligning to TRBD2. CDR3 coding DNA: TGTGCCATCAGTGACTCGGGACTAGCGGGAACCGGGGAGCTGTTTTTT. Its protein is CAISDSGLAGTGELFF.